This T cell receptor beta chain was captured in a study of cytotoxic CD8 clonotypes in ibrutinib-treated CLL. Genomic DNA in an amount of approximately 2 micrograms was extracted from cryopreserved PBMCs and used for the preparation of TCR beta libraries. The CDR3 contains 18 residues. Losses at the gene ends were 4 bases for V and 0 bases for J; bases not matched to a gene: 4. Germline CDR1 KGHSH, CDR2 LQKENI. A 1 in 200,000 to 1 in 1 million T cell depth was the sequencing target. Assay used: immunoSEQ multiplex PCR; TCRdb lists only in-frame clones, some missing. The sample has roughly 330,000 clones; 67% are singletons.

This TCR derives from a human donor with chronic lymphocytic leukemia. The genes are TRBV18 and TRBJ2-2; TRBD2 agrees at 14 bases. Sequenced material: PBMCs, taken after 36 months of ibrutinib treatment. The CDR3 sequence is CASSRRTSGGSNTGELFF. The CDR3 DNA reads TGTGCCAGCTCACGAAGGACTAGCGGGGGGTCGAACACCGGGGAGCTGTTTTTT. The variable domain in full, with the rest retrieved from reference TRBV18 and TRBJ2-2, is NAGVMQNPRHLVRRRGQEARLRCSPMKGHSHVYWYRQLPEEGLKFMVYLQKENIIDESGMPKERFSAEFPKEGPSILRIQQVVRGDSAAYFCASSRRTSGGSNTGELFFGEGSRLTVL.